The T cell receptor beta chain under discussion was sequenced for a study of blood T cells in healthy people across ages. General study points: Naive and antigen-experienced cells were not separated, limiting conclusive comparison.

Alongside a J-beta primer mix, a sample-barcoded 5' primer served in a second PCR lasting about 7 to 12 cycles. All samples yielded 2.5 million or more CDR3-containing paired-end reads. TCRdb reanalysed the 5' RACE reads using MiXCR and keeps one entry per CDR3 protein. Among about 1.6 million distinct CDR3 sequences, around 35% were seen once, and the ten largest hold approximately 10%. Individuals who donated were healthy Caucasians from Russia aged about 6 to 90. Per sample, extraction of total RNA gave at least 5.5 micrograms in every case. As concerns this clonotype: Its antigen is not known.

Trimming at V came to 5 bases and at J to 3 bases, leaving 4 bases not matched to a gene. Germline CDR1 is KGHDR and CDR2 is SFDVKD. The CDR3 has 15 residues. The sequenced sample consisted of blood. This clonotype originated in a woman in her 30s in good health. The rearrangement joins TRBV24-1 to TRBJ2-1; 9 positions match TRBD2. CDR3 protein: CATSGGSGGYNEQFF. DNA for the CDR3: TGTGCCACCAGTGGGGGTAGCGGGGGCTACAATGAGCAGTTCTTC.